This T cell receptor (beta chain) came from a study of OX40 agonist ivuxolimab in advanced cancers. As for the study in general: Participants averaged around 60 years of age (range about 23 to 90) and were roughly 83% male. General study findings and limits: CD4+ and CD8+ T cells in blood underwent clonal expansion by week 6 at 0.1 to 3.0 mg/kg.

Assay: immunoSEQ multiplex PCR; the TCRdb copy retains only in-frame clones and omits some. The profile covers under 80,000 clones, with more than 80% appearing a single time and approximately 2% taken by the ten largest. The CDR3 contains 18 residues. Trimming left V 7 bases short and J 2 bases short, with 26 bases between. CDR1 is LNHDA, CDR2 SQIVND, per germline (reference sequence). Of note for this clone: Its antigen remains unidentified.

The V call is TRBV19, the J call TRBJ1-1; maybe TRBD1 (5 bases). Source: CD4+ or CD8+ T cells sorted from blood, taken in a trial of the OX40 agonist ivuxolimab. This receptor was obtained from an adult with an advanced solid tumor such as melanoma, head and neck, liver or kidney cancer. The CDR3 loop is CASKGRAVKAGVNTEAFF. In DNA, the CDR3 is TGTGCCAGTAAGGGCAGGGCGGTAAAGGCGGGCGTCAACACTGAAGCTTTCTTT.